This entry lists 5 T cell receptor beta chains sequenced from one sample in a study of shared clonotypes between healthy human individuals. Clones were read by immunoSEQ multiplex PCR, and TCRdb kept only the in-frame ones, dropping some. The data show 1.4 million to 1.5 million clones, with over 95% seen just once and approximately 1.1% held by the top ten. The specimen sequenced was naive CD4+ T cells sorted from blood. Specified subset: CD45RA+ positively selected. The receptors shown here come from a man aged 25-40 years in good health.

The chain couples TRBV28 to TRBJ2-1, with TRBD2 matching over 11 bases. The germline V gene has CDR1 MDHEN and CDR2 SYDVKM. This CDR3 has 15 amino acids. Losses at the gene ends were 6 bases for V and 7 bases for J; bases not matched to a gene: 8. The DNA of the CDR3 is TGTGCCAGCAGCCCCTCTAGCGGGAGGAGGAATGAGCAGTTCTTC. Amino acid sequence: CASSPSSGRRNEQFF.

The rearrangement joins TRBV15 to TRBJ1-1; D is possibly TRBD1 (5 bases). The CDR3 has 13 amino acids. The germline CDR1 and CDR2 sequences are LNHNV and YYDKDF (reference sequence). Trimming left V 8 bases short and J 5 bases short, with 15 bases between. CDR3 nucleotides: TGTGCCACCGGCCTAATGGGGGGGACTGAAGCTTTCTTT. Its protein product is CATGLMGGTEAFF.

The gene calls are TRBV10-3 and TRBJ2-1, with 11 bases that match TRBD2. The CDR3 extends over 17 amino acids. With V trimmed by 2 bases and J by 9 bases, 12 bases remained unmatched. The germline V gene has CDR1 ENHRY and CDR2 SYGVKD. The CDR3 nucleotides are TGTGCCATCAGTGAGCCCGATAGCGGGAGGGCGCAAGGTGAGCAGTTCTTC. Its translation: CAISEPDSGRAQGEQFF.

The rearrangement uses TRBV4-1 and TRBJ1-1; 7 nucleotides line up with TRBD1. V dropped 1 base and J dropped 5; count of bases not matched to a gene: 4. From germline, CDR1 is MGHRA and CDR2 YSYEKL. The CDR3 is 14 residues long. In DNA form, the CDR3 reads TGCGCCAGCAGCCAAGCGGGGACAGAGACTGAAGCTTTCTTT. Protein product: CASSQAGTETEAFF.

V gene TRBV11-2 combines with J gene TRBJ2-1; D may be TRBD2 (6 bases). The CDR3 sequence is 14 residues long. Germline loops: CDR1 SGHAT, CDR2 FQNNGV. Trimming took 1 base from V and 7 from J, leaving 11 bases between them. CDR3 bases: TGTGCCAGCAGCTTAGCGGGAGTGGAAAATGAGCAGTTCTTC. Translated: CASSLAGVENEQFF. Filled out from reference TRBV11-2 and TRBJ2-1, the complete variable domain reads EAGVAQSPRYKIIEKRQSVAFWCNPISGHATLYWYQQILGQGPKLLIQFQNNGVVDDSQLPKDRFSAERLKGVDSTLKIQPAKLEDSAVYLCASSLAGVENEQFFGPGTRLTVL.